Following are 29 T cell receptor beta chains from one sample sequenced in a study of shared clonotypes between healthy human individuals. Method: immunoSEQ multiplex PCR; TCRdb's copy keeps in-frame clones and lacks some. The table has about 1,800,000 clones, less than 95% seen once. Naive CD8 cells lacked CD45RO, underwent positive selection for CCR7 and left out terminally differentiated effector memory CD45RA+ cells. The specimen was naive CD8+ T cells sorted from blood. The source of these receptors is a man aged 18 to 35 in good health.

The V gene is TRBV10-3, the J gene TRBJ1-6, with 8 bases fitting TRBD1. The J segment lost 9 bases and the V segment lost 10 bases, leaving 8 bases of the junction unmatched. This CDR3 is built from 13 residues. Per the germline V gene, CDR1 is ENHRY and CDR2 is SYGVKD. The CDR3 DNA reads as TGTGCCACCATGACAGGGGAGAGTTCACCCCTCCACTTT. Amino acids: CATMTGESSPLHF.

V is TRBV7-9 and J is TRBJ2-7; D is possibly TRBD1 (5 bases). V lost 1 base and J lost 3, with 10 bases in between. The V gene's germline CDR1 is SEHNR and CDR2 FQNEAQ (reference sequence). The CDR3 extends over 14 amino acids. The DNA for the CDR3 is TGTGCCAGCAGCTTAGTGGACATCAACTACGAGCAGTACTTC. This codes for CASSLVDINYEQYF.

This clone has only one observation. This sample includes further DNA sequences coding for the same CDR3. The chain carries TRBV27 and TRBJ2-1; 8 nucleotides line up with TRBD2. V shed 0 bases and J 4 bases; nucleotides not matched to a gene: 2. The CDR3 totals 15 residues. Germline values: CDR1 MNHEY, CDR2 SMNVEV (reference sequence). CDR3 sequence (DNA): TGTGCCAGCAGTTTATCGGCGGGGGGTTACAATGAGCAGTTCTTC. This sequence encodes CASSLSAGGYNEQFF.

This chain connects TRBV2 to TRBJ2-7; 12 bases are shared with TRBD2. Looked up from germline, CDR1 is SNHLY and CDR2 is FYNNEI. The CDR3 extends over 18 amino acids. V lost 4 bases and J lost 3; bases outside the gene matches: 13. The CDR3 is CASSGWTSGTHIIYEQYF. CDR3 coding DNA: TGTGCCAGCAGTGGTTGGACTAGCGGGACACATATAATCTACGAGCAGTACTTC. The full variable domain, its missing parts supplied by reference TRBV2 and TRBJ2-7, is EPEVTQTPSHQVTQMGQEVILRCVPISNHLYFYWYRQILGQKVEFLVSFYNNEISEKSEIFDDQFSVERPDGSNFTLKIRSTKLEDSAMYFCASSGWTSGTHIIYEQYFGPGTRLTVT.

The gene calls are TRBV4-1 and TRBJ2-2; tentative D call: TRBD1 (5 bases). V was trimmed by 6 bases and J by 5 bases, leaving 7 bases between them. The V gene's germline CDR1 is MGHRA and CDR2 YSYEKL. The CDR3 spans 12 residues. The CDR3: CASRQATGELFF. CDR3 sequence (DNA): TGCGCCAGCAGACAGGCGACCGGGGAGCTGTTTTTT.

The rearrangement uses TRBV7-6 and TRBJ2-5, with D possibly called TRBD1 or TRBD2 (5 bases each). The CDR3 has 14 amino acids. V was pared by 5 bases and J by 1 base, with 11 bases between. Germline CDR1 is SGHVS and CDR2 is FNYEAQ. This CDR3 is CASSVGTFQETQYF. In DNA form, the CDR3 reads TGTGCCAGCAGCGTCGGGACCTTCCAAGAGACCCAGTACTTC. Drawing the rest from reference TRBV7-6 and TRBJ2-5, the complete variable domain is GAGVSQSPRYKVTKRGQDVALRCDPISGHVSLYWYRQALGQGPEFLTYFNYEAQQDKSGLPNDRFSAERPEGSISTLTIQRTEQRDSAMYRCASSVGTFQETQYFGPGTRLLVL.

This chain joins TRBV28 and TRBJ2-3; D possibly corresponds to TRBD1 (5 bases). V was trimmed by 5 bases and J by 2 bases, leaving 11 bases between them. The CDR3 length is 14 residues. Germline V gene lookup returns CDR1 MDHEN and CDR2 SYDVKM. DNA for the CDR3: TGTGCCAGCAGTCTGGACACCCCCACAGATACGCAGTATTTT. This gives the protein CASSLDTPTDTQYF.

The rearrangement uses TRBV19 and TRBJ2-3; D is ambiguous. Trimming removed 3 bases from V and 5 bases from J, with 9 bases in between. Germline assignment: CDR1 LNHDA and CDR2 SQIVND (reference sequence). The CDR3 sequence is 13 residues long. CDR3 nucleotides: TGTGCCAGTAGTATTTGGTCAGTAGATACGCAGTATTTT. This translates into CASSIWSVDTQYF.

This clone was picked up one time. The chain has TRBV6-5 and TRBJ2-1; 10 nucleotides line up with TRBD2. The CDR3 has 15 amino acids. Germline values: CDR1 MNHEY, CDR2 SVGAGI. Trimming at V came to 7 bases and at J to 2 bases, leaving 5 bases not matched to a gene. The CDR3 region has the DNA TGTGCCAGCATATCCCTAGCGGGAGCCTACAATGAGCAGTTCTTC. Its protein is CASISLAGAYNEQFF.

This chain links TRBV5-6 with TRBJ2-7, with 7 positions matching TRBD1. Germline CDR1 and CDR2: SGHDT and YYEEEE. This CDR3 is built from 14 residues. Unmatched junction bases numbered 6, after V lost 0 bases and J lost 6 bases. CDR3 in DNA: TGTGCCAGCAGCTTGGACAGGGGCAATGCCGAGCAGTACTTC. Its protein product is CASSLDRGNAEQYF.

The CDR3 sequence: CASSVDPGDEQFF. The CDR3 bases are TGTGCCAGCAGCGTCGACCCTGGCGATGAGCAGTTCTTC. This chain uses TRBV9 with TRBJ2-1; D ambiguous. V was pared by 2 bases and J by 8 bases, with 11 bases between. CDR1 and CDR2 from the germline V gene are SGDLS and YYNGEE. CDR3 length: 13 amino acids. The full variable domain, completed using reference TRBV9 and TRBJ2-1, is DSGVTQTPKHLITATGQRVTLRCSPRSGDLSVYWYQQSLDQGLQFLIQYYNGEERAKGNILERFSAQQFPDLHSELNLSSLELGDSALYFCASSVDPGDEQFFGPGTRLTVL.

The rearrangement joins TRBV2 to TRBJ2-3, with 9 bases lining up with TRBD2. V trimming: 10 bases; J trimming: 2 bases; junction bases outside the gene matches: 13. The CDR3 spans 16 residues. Germline values: CDR1 SNHLY, CDR2 FYNNEI. The CDR3 loop reads CAIVGGRARNTDTQYF. CDR3 coding DNA: TGTGCCATTGTGGGCGGGAGGGCCCGCAACACAGATACGCAGTATTTT.

This chain joins TRBV6-1 and TRBJ1-1, with D hard to call. The CDR3 length is 14 residues. Germline assignment: CDR1 MNHNS and CDR2 SASEGT. Trimming cost V 2 bases and J 6 bases, with 13 bases left between them. CDR3 region: CASSEWGDTSEAFF. The DNA for the CDR3 is TGTGCCAGCAGTGAATGGGGAGATACTTCTGAAGCTTTCTTT.

The chain has TRBV4-1 and TRBJ2-7, with a possible D match to TRBD2 (6 bases). Trimming pared 1 base from V and 3 bases from J, leaving 13 bases between. The CDR3 sequence is 15 residues long. Germline CDR1 and CDR2: MGHRA and YSYEKL. The CDR3 loop is CASSQGAGTDYEQYF. In DNA, the CDR3 is TGCGCCAGCAGCCAAGGGGCGGGAACGGACTACGAGCAGTACTTC.

The rearrangement joins TRBV13 to TRBJ2-3, with TRBD2 matching 12 bases. The CDR3 runs 16 residues. CDR1 is PRHDT and CDR2 is FYEKMQ in the germline V gene (reference sequence). The V gene end was trimmed by 2 bases and the J gene end by 2 bases; junction bases not matched to a gene: 2. This chain's CDR3 is CASSLLAGGPTDTQYF. As DNA, the CDR3 is TGTGCCAGCAGCTTACTAGCGGGAGGGCCCACAGATACGCAGTATTTT. The complete variable domain, with remaining parts taken from reference TRBV13 and TRBJ2-3, reads AAGVIQSPRHLIKEKRETATLKCYPIPRHDTVYWYQQGPGQDPQFLISFYEKMQSDKGSIPDRFSAQQFSDYHSELNMSSLELGDSALYFCASSLLAGGPTDTQYFGPGTRLTVL.

This chain joins TRBV21-1 and TRBJ2-7; the table's D gene call, TRBD2, was not cross checked with the DNA. TRBV21-1 is a listed pseudogene. CDR3 length: 15 amino acids. The CDR3 here is CASNSWRKGGPEQYF. The CDR3 DNA is TGTGCCAGCAACAGTTGGAGGAAGGGGGGGCCCGAGCAGTACTTC.

This clone was observed a single time. CDR3 in DNA: TGTGCCAGCAGCGTGACGTATGTTCTGTCTGGCCAACTGGGAGATACGCAGTATTTT. Protein sequence: CASSVTYVLSGQLGDTQYF. The rearrangement uses TRBV9 and TRBJ2-3; D is undetermined. The CDR3 consists of 19 residues. Trimming took 2 bases from V and 5 from J, leaving 27 bases between them. Germline CDR1 reads SGDLS; CDR2 reads YYNGEE.

The V call is TRBV7-9, the J call TRBJ2-7; no reliable D call. CDR1 and CDR2 from the germline V gene are SEHNR and FQNEAQ (reference sequence). This CDR3 comprises 13 residues. The ends were cut back, 5 bases at V and 4 bases at J, with 12 bases in the middle. The CDR3 here is CASSPTDGYEQYF. The CDR3 DNA follows: TGTGCCAGCAGCCCCACCGACGGGTACGAGCAGTACTTC.

The chain combines TRBV4-1 with TRBJ2-1; no reliable D call. Germline-derived CDR1 and CDR2 are MGHRA and YSYEKL. The germline V and J ends were trimmed by 1 base and 8 bases, with 12 bases remaining between them. The CDR3 is 14 residues long. CDR3: CASSQVQTGDEQFF. CDR3 coding DNA: TGCGCCAGCAGCCAAGTCCAGACGGGCGATGAGCAGTTCTTC.

Regarding this clone: Other DNA variants within this sample encode the same CDR3. The chain joins TRBV7-2 to TRBJ2-3; no clear D gene. The CDR3 sequence is 13 residues long. CDR1 is SGHTA and CDR2 is FQGNSA in the germline V gene. Trimming took off 1 base at V and 3 bases at J, with 5 bases between the two ends. CDR3 nucleotide sequence: TGTGCCAGCAGCTTAGTGACGACAGATACGCAGTATTTT. This gives the protein CASSLVTTDTQYF.

V is TRBV2 and J is TRBJ2-7; TRBD1 might be the D (6 bases). Germline V gene data show CDR1 as SNHLY and CDR2 as FYNNEI. Trimming pared 4 bases from V and 6 bases from J, leaving 31 bases between. The CDR3 consists of 19 residues. Here the CDR3 reads CASSGQLTGHQPFSPEQYF. The CDR3 bases are TGTGCCAGCAGTGGCCAACTTACGGGACACCAACCTTTCTCGCCCGAGCAGTACTTC. Variable domain in full (rest from reference TRBV2 and TRBJ2-7): EPEVTQTPSHQVTQMGQEVILRCVPISNHLYFYWYRQILGQKVEFLVSFYNNEISEKSEIFDDQFSVERPDGSNFTLKIRSTKLEDSAMYFCASSGQLTGHQPFSPEQYFGPGTRLTVT.

The chain is built from TRBV4-1 and TRBJ2-7, with D possibly being TRBD1 (6 bases). The germline V and J ends were trimmed by 3 bases and 1 base, with 13 bases remaining between them. The CDR3 extends over 15 amino acids. Germline values: CDR1 MGHRA, CDR2 YSYEKL. CDR3 nucleotides: TGCGCCAGCAGCCACCGGGACACCCCTTCCTACGAGCAGTACTTC. It is translated as CASSHRDTPSYEQYF.

The rearrangement joins TRBV7-8 to TRBJ2-7; the match to TRBD1 covers 7 bases. V shed 2 bases and J 1 base; nucleotides not matched to a gene: 2. The CDR3 consists of 14 residues. CDR1 is SGHVS and CDR2 is FQNEAQ in the germline V gene. For the CDR3, the DNA is TGTGCCAGCAGCTTATGGGGACAGTCCTACGAGCAGTACTTC. It encodes CASSLWGQSYEQYF.

A remark on this clone: One end of the junction fails to match germline, which may point to a read error. The chain recombines TRBV4-3 with TRBJ2-1; 9 bases align to TRBD2. Looked up from germline, CDR1 is LGHNA and CDR2 is YSLEER. The CDR3 sequence is 17 residues long. In nucleotides, the CDR3 is TGCGCCAGCAGCCAAGAAGATACTAGCGGGTCCTTCAATGAGCAGTTCTTC. Its translation is CASSQEDTSGSFNEQFF.

The chain recombines TRBV30 with TRBJ2-3; no clear D. Trimming removed 8 bases from V and 3 bases from J, with 15 bases in between. CDR3 length: 13 residues. The V gene's germline CDR1 is GTSNPN and CDR2 SVGIG (reference sequence). The CDR3 spells CANSALWTDTQYF. The CDR3 nucleotides read TGTGCCAATTCGGCCTTGTGGACAGATACGCAGTATTTT.

Concerning this clone itself: Additional DNA sequences in this sample encode the identical CDR3. Here the CDR3 reads CASSLRGDEQFF. Written as DNA, the CDR3 is TGTGCCAGCTCCCTTCGGGGCGATGAGCAGTTCTTC. V is TRBV7-9 and J is TRBJ2-1; D may match TRBD1 or TRBD2 (5 bases each). CDR3 length: 12 amino acids. Between the trimmed V and J ends, which lost 8 bases and 8 bases, there was a span of 13 bases. Per germline, CDR1 SEHNR and CDR2 FQNEAQ (reference sequence).

As regards this clone: Other DNA sequences in this specimen translate into the identical CDR3. The rearrangement joins TRBV9 to TRBJ1-6; TRBD1 matches 9 bases. CDR1 is SGDLS, CDR2 YYNGEE, per germline. The ends lost 3 bases at V and 10 bases at J; junction bases unmatched: 2. The CDR3 length is 13 residues. CDR3 in amino acids: CASSGGQGSPLHF. The CDR3 DNA reads TGTGCCAGCAGCGGGGGACAGGGCTCACCCCTCCACTTT.

The chain joins TRBV14 to TRBJ1-1; no reliable D call. Germline V lookup: CDR1 SGHDN, CDR2 FVKESK. The CDR3 covers 13 residues. V was pared by 0 bases and J by 4 bases, with 6 bases between. The CDR3 spells CASSQESATEAFF. CDR3 in DNA: TGTGCCAGCAGCCAAGAATCCGCCACTGAAGCTTTCTTT. The full variable domain, its missing parts supplied by reference TRBV14 and TRBJ1-1, is EAGVTQFPSHSVIEKGQTVTLRCDPISGHDNLYWYRRVMGKEIKFLLHFVKESKQDESGMPNNRFLAERTGGTYSTLKVQPAELEDSGVYFCASSQESATEAFFGQGTRLTVV.

The CDR3 sequence: CSVVAGQGASNYGYTF. The CDR3 region has the DNA TGCAGCGTTGTAGCGGGACAGGGGGCCTCTAACTATGGCTACACCTTC. The V call is TRBV29-1, the J call TRBJ1-2, with TRBD1 matching 12 bases. V lost 4 bases, J lost 0 bases, and 6 bases stayed unmatched. This CDR3 spans 16 amino acids. Looked up from germline, CDR1 is SQVTM and CDR2 is ANQGSEA. The variable domain in full, completed from reference TRBV29-1 and TRBJ1-2, reads SAVISQKPSRDICQRGTSLTIQCQVDSQVTMMFWYRQQPGQSLTLIATANQGSEATYESGFVIDKFPISRPNLTFSTLTVSNMSPEDSSIYLCSVVAGQGASNYGYTFGSGTRLTVV.